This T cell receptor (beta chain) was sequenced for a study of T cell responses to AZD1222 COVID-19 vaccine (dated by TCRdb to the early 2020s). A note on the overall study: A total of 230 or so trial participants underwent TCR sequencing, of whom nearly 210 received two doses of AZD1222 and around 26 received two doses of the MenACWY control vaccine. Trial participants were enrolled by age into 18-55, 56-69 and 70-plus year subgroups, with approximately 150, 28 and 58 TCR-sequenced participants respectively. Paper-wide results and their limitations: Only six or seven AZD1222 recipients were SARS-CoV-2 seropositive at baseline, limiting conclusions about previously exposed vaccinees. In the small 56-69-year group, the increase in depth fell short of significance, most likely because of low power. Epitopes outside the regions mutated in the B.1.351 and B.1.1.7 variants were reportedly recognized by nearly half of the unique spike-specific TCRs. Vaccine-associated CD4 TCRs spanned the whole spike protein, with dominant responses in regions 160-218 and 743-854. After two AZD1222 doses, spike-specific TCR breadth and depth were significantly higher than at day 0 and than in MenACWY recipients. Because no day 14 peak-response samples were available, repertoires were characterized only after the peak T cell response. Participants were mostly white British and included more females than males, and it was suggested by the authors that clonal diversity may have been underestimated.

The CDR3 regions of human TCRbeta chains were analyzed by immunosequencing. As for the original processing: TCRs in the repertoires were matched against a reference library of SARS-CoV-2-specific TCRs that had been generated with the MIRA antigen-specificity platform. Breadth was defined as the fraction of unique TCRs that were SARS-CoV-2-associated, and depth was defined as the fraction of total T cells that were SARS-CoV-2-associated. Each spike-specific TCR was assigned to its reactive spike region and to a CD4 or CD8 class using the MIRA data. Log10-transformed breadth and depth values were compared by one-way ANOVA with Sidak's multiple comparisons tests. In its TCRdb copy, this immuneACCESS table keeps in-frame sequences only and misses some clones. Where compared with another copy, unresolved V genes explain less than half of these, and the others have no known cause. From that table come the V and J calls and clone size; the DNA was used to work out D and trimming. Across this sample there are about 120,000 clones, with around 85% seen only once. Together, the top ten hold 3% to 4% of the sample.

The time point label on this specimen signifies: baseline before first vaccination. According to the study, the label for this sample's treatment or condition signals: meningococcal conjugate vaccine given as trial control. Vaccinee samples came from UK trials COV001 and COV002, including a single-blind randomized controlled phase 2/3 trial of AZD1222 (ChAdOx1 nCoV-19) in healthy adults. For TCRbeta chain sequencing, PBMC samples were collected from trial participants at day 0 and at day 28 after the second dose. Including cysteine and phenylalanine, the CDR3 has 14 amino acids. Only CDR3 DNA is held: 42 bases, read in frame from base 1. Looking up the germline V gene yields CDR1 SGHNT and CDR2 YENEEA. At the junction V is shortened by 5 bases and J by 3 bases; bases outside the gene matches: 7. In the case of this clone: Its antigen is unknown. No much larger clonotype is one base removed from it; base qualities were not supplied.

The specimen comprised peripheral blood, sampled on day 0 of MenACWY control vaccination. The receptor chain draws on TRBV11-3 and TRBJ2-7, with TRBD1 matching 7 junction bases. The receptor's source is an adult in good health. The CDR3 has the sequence CASSPRAGGYEQYF. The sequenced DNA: TGTGCCAGCAGCCCCCGGGCAGGGGGCTACGAGCAGTACTTC.